This passage covers 19 T cell receptor beta chains from one sample sequenced in a study of multiple sclerosis patients with progressive multifocal leukoencephalopathy. Measured with immunoSEQ multiplex PCR; TCRdb has only the in-frame clones, and not every one. Of fewer than 40,000 clones in the sample, 87% were seen once. Time point described: time of PML onset. The sequencing here drew on PBMCs, taken from a patient treated with natalizumab. These TCRs come from a human donor with progressive multifocal leukoencephalopathy.

This clone is medium-sized in the sample. J is TRBJ2-7 and V is TRBV10-3; D is unresolved. V was shortened by 4 bases and J by 3 bases, with 7 bases between the two germline ends. Per germline, CDR1 ENHRY and CDR2 SYGVKD. CDR3 size: 12 residues. In nucleotides, the CDR3 is TGTGCCATCAGTGCACGGCACTACGAGCAGTACTTC. Its translation is CAISARHYEQYF.

The chain employs TRBV7-2 and TRBJ2-2; 12 nucleotides match TRBD2. V shed 4 bases, J shed 7 bases, and the junction held 7 bases outside the gene matches. The CDR3 has 16 amino acids. The V gene's germline CDR1 is SGHTA and CDR2 FQGNSA. The CDR3 bases are TGTGCCAGCAGCTACCGGACTAGCGGGACGGTCGGGGAGCTGTTTTTT. It specifies CASSYRTSGTVGELFF.

The J gene is TRBJ1-5, the V gene TRBV6-1, with no clear D. Germline assignment: CDR1 MNHNS and CDR2 SASEGT. The CDR3 consists of 13 residues. The ends were cut back, 8 bases at V and 2 bases at J, with 10 bases in the middle. In nucleotides, the CDR3 is TGTGCCAGCTTGAATGATGGCAATCAGCCCCAGCATTTT. Translating it yields CASLNDGNQPQHF.

This clone occurred a few times. The chain has TRBV6-1 and TRBJ1-1; 8 bases align to TRBD1. Per germline, CDR1 MNHNS and CDR2 SASEGT. Trimming took 9 bases from V and 5 from J; bases not matched to a gene: 8. The CDR3 runs 13 residues. The CDR3 region is CASGQGAGTEAFF. CDR3 sequence (DNA): TGTGCCAGTGGCCAGGGGGCAGGTACTGAAGCTTTCTTT.

The chain uses TRBV7-9 and TRBJ2-7, with D possibly being TRBD1 or TRBD2 (5 bases each). V lost 5 bases and J 3 bases, leaving 14 bases between the germline ends. The germline V gene has CDR1 SEHNR and CDR2 FQNEAQ (reference sequence). The CDR3 has 14 amino acids. The CDR3 bases are TGTGCCAGCAGCGGGCCCAGGGACCACTACGAGCAGTACTTC. Encoded protein: CASSGPRDHYEQYF.

There are a few counts of this clone. The chain is built from TRBV27 and TRBJ1-2; TRBD1 might be the D (6 bases). This CDR3 comprises 15 residues. Germline CDR1 and CDR2: MNHEY and SMNVEV (reference sequence). Trimming left V 3 bases short and J 4 bases short, with 15 bases between. The CDR3 sequence: CASSLGAGFTYGYTF. The CDR3 nucleotides are TGTGCCAGCAGTTTGGGGGCGGGCTTTACCTATGGCTACACCTTC.

Here the CDR3 DNA reads TGCAGTGCCCCGTCAGTTAATGAGCAGTTCTTC. Its translation: CSAPSVNEQFF. The V call is TRBV20-1, the J call TRBJ2-1; no clear D gene. The CDR3 contains 11 residues. Germline loops: CDR1 DFQATT, CDR2 SNEGSKA (reference sequence). The V and J ends lost 6 bases and 7 bases respectively, with 10 bases between them.

The chain uses TRBV27 and TRBJ2-1; possibly TRBD1 or TRBD2 for D (7 bases each). Trimming removed 5 bases from V and 6 bases from J, with 23 bases in between. CDR3 length: 17 amino acids. CDR1 is MNHEY and CDR2 is SMNVEV in the germline V gene (reference sequence). The CDR3 here is CASSDRVLAEVGNEQFF. The CDR3 nucleotides are TGTGCCAGCAGTGACAGGGTCCTAGCGGAGGTGGGCAATGAGCAGTTCTTC.

V and J are TRBV5-4 and TRBJ2-5; D gene uncertain. Trimming removed 3 bases at V and 2 bases at J, with 14 bases between. The germline gives CDR1 SGHNT, CDR2 YYREEE (reference sequence). The CDR3 has 15 amino acids. The CDR3 DNA follows: TGTGCCAGCAGCTCGTCGAACAGCCCTCAAGAGACCCAGTACTTC. Protein: CASSSSNSPQETQYF.

The chain joins TRBV4-3 to TRBJ2-5; no firm D call. The J call is uncertain, as TRBJ2-7 better fits the DNA end. The germline V gene has CDR1 LGHNA and CDR2 YSLEER. The CDR3 runs 17 residues. In nucleotides, the CDR3 is TGCGCCAGCAGCCAAGATATCCAGCAGTTGCCTCCCTACGAGCAGTACTTC. This sequence encodes CASSQDIQQLPPYEQYF.

The rearrangement links TRBV6-1 to TRBJ2-7; no reliable D call. This CDR3 has 14 amino acids. Trimming pared 2 bases from V and 6 bases from J, leaving 14 bases between. Per the germline V gene, CDR1 is MNHNS and CDR2 is SASEGT. In DNA, the CDR3 is TGTGCCAGCAGTGAATCCTCACCCCGGGTCGAGCAGTACTTC. Its protein is CASSESSPRVEQYF.

This chain joins TRBV7-2 and TRBJ2-2; D uncertain. Trimming shortened V by 5 bases and J by 1 base, and 14 bases separated the two germline ends. The CDR3 contains 16 residues. CDR1 SGHTA and CDR2 FQGNSA come from the germline V gene. DNA for the CDR3: TGTGCCAGCAGCCCCCGACTGGGTGGGAACACCGGGGAGCTGTTTTTT. It specifies CASSPRLGGNTGELFF.

The chain is built from TRBV28 and TRBJ1-3; TRBD1 aligns across 7 bases. Losses at the gene ends were 5 bases for V and 5 bases for J; bases not matched to a gene: 9. CDR1 and CDR2 (germline): MDHEN, SYDVKM. The CDR3 totals 15 residues. The CDR3 sequence: CASSAPGGARNTIYF. CDR3 nucleotides: TGTGCCAGCAGTGCTCCAGGGGGGGCCAGAAACACCATATATTTT. The whole variable domain, filled in from reference TRBV28 and TRBJ1-3, reads DVKVTQSSRYLVKRTGEKVFLECVQDMDHENMFWYRQDPGLGLRLIYFSYDVKMKEKGDIPEGYSVSREKKERFSLILESASTNQTSMYLCASSAPGGARNTIYFGEGSWLTVV.

V is TRBV5-6 and J is TRBJ1-5; tentative D call: TRBD1 (6 bases). The CDR3 extends over 15 amino acids. Germline CDR1 SGHDT, CDR2 YYEEEE. The V and J ends lost 0 bases and 6 bases respectively, with 13 bases between them. The CDR3: CASSLALGGSQPQHF. The CDR3 DNA is TGTGCCAGCAGCTTGGCCCTGGGGGGCAGTCAGCCCCAGCATTTT.

The sample holds one count of this clone. The J gene is TRBJ2-7, the V gene TRBV29-1, with TRBD2 matching 9 bases. The CDR3 is 14 residues long. J lost 2 bases, V lost 6 bases, and 8 bases had no gene match. Germline assignment: CDR1 SQVTM and CDR2 ANQGSEA. The CDR3: CSVGGLAGAYEQYF. The CDR3 region has the DNA TGCAGCGTCGGGGGACTAGCAGGGGCCTACGAGCAGTACTTC.

The sample holds a few counts of this clone. The V call is TRBV7-3, the J call TRBJ2-1; tentatively, D is TRBD2 (6 bases). The CDR3 contains 13 residues. CDR1 and CDR2 (germline): SGHTA, FQGTGA. V was cut by 2 bases and J by 7 bases, with 9 bases left in between. Written as DNA, the CDR3 is TGTGCCAGCAGCTTAGGTGGGACTAATGAGCAGTTCTTC. Translated, it gives CASSLGGTNEQFF.

The chain has TRBV7-8 and TRBJ1-5; D remains unclear. The CDR3 length is 17 residues. Germline lookup yields CDR1 SGHVS and CDR2 FQNEAQ. Trimming took 1 base from V and 0 from J, leaving 13 bases between them. This CDR3 is CASSLERQSYSNQPQHF. The CDR3 DNA reads as TGTGCCAGCAGCTTAGAGAGGCAGTCCTATAGCAATCAGCCCCAGCATTTT. Full variable domain (remainder filled in from reference TRBV7-8 and TRBJ1-5): GAGVSQSPRYKVAKRGQDVALRCDPISGHVSLFWYQQALGQGPEFLTYFQNEAQLDKSGLPSDRFFAERPEGSVSTLKIQRTQQEDSAVYLCASSLERQSYSNQPQHFGDGTRLSIL.

This chain uses TRBV9 with TRBJ2-2; TRBD2 matches 9 bases. V trimming: 3 bases; J trimming: 1 base; junction bases outside the gene matches: 4. Looked up from germline, CDR1 is SGDLS and CDR2 is YYNGEE. The CDR3 runs to 16 residues. The chain's CDR3 is CASSAGTSRNTGELFF. The DNA of the CDR3 is TGTGCCAGCAGCGCGGGGACTAGCCGGAACACCGGGGAGCTGTTTTTT.

In DNA form, the CDR3 reads TGTGCCAGCGCGTGTGCACCAGGAAAGACCTATGGCTACACCTTC. It translates to CASACAPGKTYGYTF. The chain is built from TRBV5-4 and TRBJ1-2; D gene unclear. Germline values: CDR1 SGHNT, CDR2 YYREEE (reference sequence). The CDR3 has 15 residues. Trimming cost V 7 bases and J 4 bases, with 20 bases left between them.